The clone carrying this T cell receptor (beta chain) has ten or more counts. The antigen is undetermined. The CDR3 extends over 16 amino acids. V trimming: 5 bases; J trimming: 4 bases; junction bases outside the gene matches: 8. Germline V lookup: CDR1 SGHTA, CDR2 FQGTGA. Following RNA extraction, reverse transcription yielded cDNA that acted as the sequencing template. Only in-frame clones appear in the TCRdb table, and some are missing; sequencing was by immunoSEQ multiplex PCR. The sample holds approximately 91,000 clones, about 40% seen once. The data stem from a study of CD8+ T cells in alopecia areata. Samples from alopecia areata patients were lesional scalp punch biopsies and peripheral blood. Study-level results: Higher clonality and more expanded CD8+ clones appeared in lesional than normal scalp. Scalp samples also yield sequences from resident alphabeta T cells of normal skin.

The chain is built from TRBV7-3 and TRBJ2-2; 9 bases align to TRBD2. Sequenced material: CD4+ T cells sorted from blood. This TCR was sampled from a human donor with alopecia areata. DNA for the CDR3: TGTGCCAGCAGCAAGGGACTAGCTGGGGCCACCGGGGAGCTGTTTTTT. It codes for CASSKGLAGATGELFF.